These 6 T cell receptor beta chains came from one sample sequenced in a study of early T cells in non-severe SARS-CoV-2 infection. TCRdb re-analysed the 5' RACE reads in MiXCR, keeping a single row per CDR3 protein. The sample includes some 22,000 distinct CDR3 sequences, roughly 4% of them seen just once. Material: whole blood. The receptors were gathered from an adult who was a healthcare worker with PCR-confirmed SARS-CoV-2 infection or an uninfected control (not recorded which).

This clonotype has a handful of counts. The rearrangement uses TRBV6-2 or TRBV6-3 and TRBJ1-1, with 7 bases fitting TRBD1. J was trimmed by 5 bases and V by 5 bases; bases with no gene match: 8. Germline assignment: CDR1 MNHEY and CDR2 SVGEGT. CDR3 length equals 14 residues. The CDR3 DNA is TGTGCCAGCAGTCTACAGGGGAGATATACTGAAGCTTTCTTT. This gives the protein CASSLQGRYTEAFF.

This chain links TRBV7-3 with TRBJ2-1; D might be TRBD1 (6 bases). V dropped 6 bases and J dropped 5 bases, with 14 bases sitting between them. Germline loops: CDR1 SGHTA, CDR2 FQGTGA. This CDR3 contains 14 residues. The CDR3 nucleotides read TGTGCCAGCAGATTCACCAGGGACAACAATGAGCAGTTCTTC. As protein: CASRFTRDNNEQFF.

This clonotype came up many times. This sequence joins TRBV5-1 and TRBJ2-6; a possible D gene is TRBD2 (6 bases). Germline V gene sequence: CDR1 SGHRS, CDR2 YFSETQ. V gave up 4 bases and J gave up 0 bases, with 14 bases separating them. This CDR3 comprises 17 residues. CDR3 DNA: TGCGCCAGCAGCGCCATAAGCGGGTTCTCTGGGGCCAACGTCCTGACTTTC. It is translated as CASSAISGFSGANVLTF.

This clonotype was seen repeatedly, ten times or more. The chain links TRBV7-9 to TRBJ1-2; D is undetermined. The CDR3 runs to 12 residues. Germline lookup yields CDR1 SEHNR and CDR2 FQNEAQ (reference sequence). V was shortened by 8 bases and J by 2 bases, with 9 bases between the two germline ends. CDR3 region: CASGRTNYGYTF. The CDR3 coding sequence is TGTGCCAGCGGAAGGACGAACTATGGCTACACCTTC.

This clonotype occurred a few times. The genes are TRBV5-4 and TRBJ2-7; D is unclear. The CDR3 contains 12 residues. V was shortened by 5 bases and J by 5 bases, with 11 bases between the two germline ends. Germline V CDR1 and CDR2: SGHNT, YYREEE (reference sequence). The CDR3 here is CASSGPLDEQYF. The CDR3 nucleotides are TGTGCCAGCAGTGGGCCTTTGGACGAGCAGTACTTC.

The chain joins TRBV20-1 to TRBJ2-7, with 7 positions matching TRBD1. The CDR3 has 16 residues. Germline CDR1 reads DFQATT; CDR2 reads SNEGSKA (reference sequence). J gave up 6 bases and V 6 bases, and 20 bases lay outside the gene matches. The CDR3, as DNA: TGCAGTGCGGAACCCCCCAGGGGCAGGGGGTTTAGCGAGCAGTACTTC. This translates into CSAEPPRGRGFSEQYF.